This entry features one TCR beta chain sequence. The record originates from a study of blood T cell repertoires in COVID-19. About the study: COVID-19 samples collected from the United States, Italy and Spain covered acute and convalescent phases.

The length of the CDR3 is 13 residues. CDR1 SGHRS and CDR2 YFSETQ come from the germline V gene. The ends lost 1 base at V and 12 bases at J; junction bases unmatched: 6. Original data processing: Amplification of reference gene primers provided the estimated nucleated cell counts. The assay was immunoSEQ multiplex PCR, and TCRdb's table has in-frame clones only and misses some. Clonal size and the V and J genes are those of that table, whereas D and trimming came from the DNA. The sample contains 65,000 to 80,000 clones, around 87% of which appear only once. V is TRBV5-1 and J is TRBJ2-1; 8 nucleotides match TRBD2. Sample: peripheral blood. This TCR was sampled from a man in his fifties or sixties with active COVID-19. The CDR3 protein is CASSLWRGEGQFF. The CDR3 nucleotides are TGCGCCAGCAGCTTGTGGCGGGGGGAGGGGCAGTTCTTC.